This T cell receptor (beta chain) was documented in a study of Ad26.COV2.S vaccination and SARS-CoV-2 variants. The table came from immunoSEQ multiplex PCR; TCRdb's copy has only in-frame clones and leaves some out. Here the sample spans some 350,000 clones, approximately 81% being singletons. Trimming removed 0 bases from V and 6 bases from J; junction bases left unmatched: 5. CDR3 size: 15 residues. The germline CDR1 and CDR2 sequences are LNHDA and SQIVND (reference sequence). The sample's treatment: roughly 20 received Ad26.COV2.S at low or high dose, single or two shots; roughly 5 received placebo; per-sample allocation not given. Material that was analyzed had been drawn on day 63 after the first vaccine or placebo injection.

The chain has TRBV19 and TRBJ1-5, with TRBD1 identical over 7 bases. This TCR was sampled from a person between 18 and 65 years old who received the Ad26.COV2.S COVID-19 vaccine or a placebo. Sequencing used peripheral blood, obtained in a trial of Ad26.COV2.S vaccine versus placebo. Here the CDR3 reads CASSIDLGQSQPQHF. The CDR3 coding sequence is TGTGCCAGTAGTATAGATTTGGGACAGTCTCAGCCCCAGCATTTT.